The clone carrying this TCR beta chain was counted between two and nine times. The treatment is: oral pan-JAK inhibitor, 5-10 mg twice daily. The data are from a study of CD8+ T cells in alopecia areata. RNA extraction and reverse transcription yielded cDNA as sequencing template. Data came from immunoSEQ multiplex PCR; TCRdb stores just in-frame clones and leaves some out. Altogether 150,000 to 200,000 clones are present, approximately 61% being singletons, with the ten largest covering approximately 0.93%. Germline-derived CDR1 and CDR2 are SGHAT and FQNNGV. Trimming left V 7 bases short and J 4 bases short, with 16 bases between. This CDR3 has 14 residues.

This specimen was CD4+ T cells sorted from blood, taken at week 24, from a patient treated with tofacitinib. The TCR originated in a human donor with alopecia areata. The J gene is TRBJ2-5, the V gene TRBV11-2, with D perhaps matching TRBD1 (6 bases). As DNA, the CDR3 is TGTGCCAGCACCTCACAGGGTTTCGGAGAGACCCAGTACTTC. This encodes CASTSQGFGETQYF.